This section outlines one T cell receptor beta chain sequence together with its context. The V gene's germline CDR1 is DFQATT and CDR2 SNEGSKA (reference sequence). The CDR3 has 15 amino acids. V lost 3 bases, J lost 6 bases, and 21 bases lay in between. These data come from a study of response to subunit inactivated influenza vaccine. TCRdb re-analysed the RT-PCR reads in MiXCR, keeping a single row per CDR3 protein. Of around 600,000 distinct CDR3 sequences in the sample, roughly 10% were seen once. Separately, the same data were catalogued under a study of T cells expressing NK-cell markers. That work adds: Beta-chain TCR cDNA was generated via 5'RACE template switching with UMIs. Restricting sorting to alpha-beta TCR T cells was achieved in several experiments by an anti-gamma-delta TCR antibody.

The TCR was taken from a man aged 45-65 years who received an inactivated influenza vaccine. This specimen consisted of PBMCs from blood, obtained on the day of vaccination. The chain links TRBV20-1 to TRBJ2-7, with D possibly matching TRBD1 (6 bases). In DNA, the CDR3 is TGCAGTGCTAGGGGTCGGCGGACACAGGGATCCGAGCAGTACTTC. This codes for CSARGRRTQGSEQYF.